This is a list of T cell receptor beta chains from one sample in a study of T cell changes during pregnancy in multiple sclerosis. The method was immunoSEQ multiplex PCR; TCRdb's version includes in-frame clones alone and lacks a portion of them. The sample consists of tens of thousands of clones, roughly 87% of them appearing once. The specimen comprised CD8+ T cells from peripheral blood mononuclear cells, sampled in the second trimester of pregnancy. The receptors derive from a female donor with multiple sclerosis, enrolled in a pregnancy study. Each CDR3 is given with its conserved first and last residue. Fields, in order: V gene, J gene, D gene, CDR3 length, CDR3 DNA, CDR3 protein. A D gene is named only where the DNA matches it firmly.

V: TRBV19
J: TRBJ1-1
D: NA
length: 14
DNA: TGTGCCAGTAGGCTCCAACACGCTAACACTGAAGCTTTCTTT
CDR3: CASRLQHANTEAFF

V: TRBV2
J: TRBJ1-3
D: TRBD1
length: 18
DNA: TGTGCCAGCAGTCATGATCGAGTGGACAGGAGCTCTGGAAACACCATATATTTT
CDR3: CASSHDRVDRSSGNTIYF

V: TRBV10-3
J: TRBJ1-2
D: NA
length: 16
DNA: TGTGCCATCAGTGACGGACAGTGGCAGGAGCTAGAGGGCTACACCTTC
CDR3: CAISDGQWQELEGYTF

V: TRBV4-1
J: TRBJ1-1
D: NA
length: 15
DNA: TGCGCCAGCAGCCCCCGGCAGGGTGTGCACACTGAAGCTTTCTTT
CDR3: CASSPRQGVHTEAFF

V: TRBV9
J: TRBJ2-3
D: TRBD2
length: 18
DNA: TGTGCCAGCAGCGCCGCCACTCATACTAGCGGATTCACAGATACGCAGTATTTT
CDR3: CASSAATHTSGFTDTQYF

V: TRBV5-6
J: TRBJ1-2
D: NA
length: 15
DNA: TGTGCCAGCAGCCACAACTGGGGGGGAGAATATGGCTACACCTTC
CDR3: CASSHNWGGEYGYTF

V: TRBV6-1
J: TRBJ1-5
D: NA
length: 14
DNA: TGTGCCAGCAGTGTCGGGAGGGCTGATGAGCCCCAGCATTTT
CDR3: CASSVGRADEPQHF

V: TRBV9
J: TRBJ1-2
D: NA
length: 16
DNA: TGTGCCAGCAGCACTAGCGATACGAGTAGACAGGACGGCTACACCTTC
CDR3: CASSTSDTSRQDGYTF

V: TRBV27
J: TRBJ2-2
D: NA
length: 17
DNA: TGTGCCAGCAGTTCCCTTAAGACGGGGTCGGGCACCGGGGAGCTGTTTTTT
CDR3: CASSSLKTGSGTGELFF

V: TRBV4-1
J: TRBJ2-7
D: NA
length: 14
DNA: TGCGCCAGCAGCCAAGTGGGGACTGCCTACGAGCAGTACTTC
CDR3: CASSQVGTAYEQYF

V: TRBV28
J: TRBJ1-1
D: NA
length: 12
DNA: TGTGCCAGCAGTGCCGGGGGACGGGAAGCTTTCTTT
CDR3: CASSAGGREAFF

V: TRBV30
J: TRBJ1-2
D: TRBD1
length: 10
DNA: TGTGCCGGGACAGTAAATGGCTACACCTTC
CDR3: CAGTVNGYTF

V: TRBV6-1
J: TRBJ1-2
D: TRBD1
length: 17
DNA: TGTGCCAGCAGTGGAGAGGACAGGGCTACGGATAACTATGGCTACACCTTC
CDR3: CASSGEDRATDNYGYTF

V: TRBV2
J: TRBJ2-7
D: NA
length: 14
DNA: TGTGCCAGCAGTCTTAAGGGGGACTACTACGAGCAGTACTTC
CDR3: CASSLKGDYYEQYF

V: TRBV5-4
J: TRBJ2-5
D: NA
length: 13
DNA: TGTGCCAGCAGCTTCCGGGAATTAGAGACCCAGTACTTC
CDR3: CASSFRELETQYF

V: TRBV28
J: TRBJ1-1
D: TRBD1
length: 15
DNA: TGTGCCAGCAGTCCCGGGACAGAGACGGGTACTGAAGCTTTCTTT
CDR3: CASSPGTETGTEAFF